The rows below give T cell receptor beta chains drawn from one sample of a study of T cell responses to AZD1222 COVID-19 vaccine. Libraries were prepared by immunoSEQ multiplex PCR; TCRdb keeps only in-frame clonotypes and omits some of them. This table holds nearly 95,000 clones, approximately 92% found once. The sample here was peripheral blood, taken 28 days after the second AZD1222 dose. The receptors were sampled from an adult who received the AZD1222 COVID-19 vaccine. Each CDR3 is given with its conserved first and last residue. The D gene is left open where the match is weak.

>.|TRBV27|15|TRBJ2-1
CASSLRDLASNEQFF
>.|TRBV6-5|15|TRBJ2-2
CASSYDQYLTGELFF
>TRBD2|TRBV24-1|16|TRBJ2-1
CATSDDRTSPINEQFF
>.|TRBV2|13|TRBJ1-1
CASSKTGWTEAFF
>.|TRBV3-1/TRBV3-2|15|TRBJ1-5
CASSHQRYSNQPQHF
>.|TRBV7-9|12|TRBJ1-2
CASSLTSASYTF
>.|TRBV20-1|10|TRBJ2-7
CSAQRYEQYF
>TRBD1|TRBV4-2|16|TRBJ2-2
CASSQGTGANTGELFF
>TRBD1|TRBV5-6|16|TRBJ1-3
CASSFYQTGYGNTIYF
>.|TRBV15|14|TRBJ2-2
CATSTKLDTGELFF
>.|TRBV7-2|14|TRBJ2-7
CASSPTDASYEQYF
>TRBD1|TRBV6-5|14|TRBJ1-1
CASSYHRDRAEAFF
>TRBD1|TRBV5-5|17|TRBJ2-7
CASSSLAAGTGSYEQYF
>.|TRBV5-4|19|TRBJ1-2
CASSHLPGDSYYPNYGYTF
>.|TRBV12-3/TRBV12-4|13|TRBJ1-2
CASSRQENYGYTF
>.|TRBV19|15|TRBJ2-7
CASSSELGSFYEQYF
>.|TRBV12-3/TRBV12-4|12|TRBJ1-1
CASSPRITEAFF
>TRBD2|TRBV5-1|16|TRBJ2-5
CASSSGTSWVQETQYF
>TRBD2|TRBV19|16|TRBJ2-1
CASTGTSGGGVYEQFF
>.|TRBV11-2|15|TRBJ2-5
CASSLSETGQETQYF